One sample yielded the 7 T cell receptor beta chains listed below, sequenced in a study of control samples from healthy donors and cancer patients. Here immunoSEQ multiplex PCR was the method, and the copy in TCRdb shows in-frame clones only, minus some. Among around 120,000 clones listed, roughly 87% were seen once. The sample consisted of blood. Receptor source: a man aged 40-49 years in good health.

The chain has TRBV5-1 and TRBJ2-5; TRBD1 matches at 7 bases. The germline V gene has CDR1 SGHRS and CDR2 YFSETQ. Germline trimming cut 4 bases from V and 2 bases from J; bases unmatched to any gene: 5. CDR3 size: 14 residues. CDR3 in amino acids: CASSVPRGQETQYF. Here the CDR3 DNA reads TGCGCCAGCAGCGTTCCCAGGGGGCAAGAGACCCAGTACTTC.

In DNA form, the CDR3 reads TGCGCCAGCAGCCAAGTGATGGAACTCCGCTACGAGCAGTACTTC. Protein sequence: CASSQVMELRYEQYF. The genes are TRBV4-3 and TRBJ2-7, with unresolved D. Germline lookup yields CDR1 LGHNA and CDR2 YSLEER. The CDR3 loop spans 15 amino acids. Trimming left V 1 base short and J 3 bases short, with 13 bases between.

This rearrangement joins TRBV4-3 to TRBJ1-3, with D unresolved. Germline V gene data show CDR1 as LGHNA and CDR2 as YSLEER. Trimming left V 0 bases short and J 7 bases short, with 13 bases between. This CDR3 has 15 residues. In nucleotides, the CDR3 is TGCGCCAGCAGCCAAGACTCGGTCTCCCAGAACACCATATATTTT. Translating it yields CASSQDSVSQNTIYF.

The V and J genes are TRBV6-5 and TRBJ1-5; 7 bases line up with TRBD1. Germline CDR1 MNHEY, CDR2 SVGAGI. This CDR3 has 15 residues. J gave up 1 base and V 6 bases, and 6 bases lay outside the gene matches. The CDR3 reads CASRPPGGSNQPQHF. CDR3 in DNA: TGTGCCAGCAGGCCCCCAGGGGGGAGCAATCAGCCCCAGCATTTT.

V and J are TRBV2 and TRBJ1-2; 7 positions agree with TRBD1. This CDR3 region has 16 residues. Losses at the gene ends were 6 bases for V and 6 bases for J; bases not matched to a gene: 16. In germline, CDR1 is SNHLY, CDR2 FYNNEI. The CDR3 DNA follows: TGTGCCAGCAGCCGGGAGTTTCCGACAGGGTTGGATGGCTACACCTTC. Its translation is CASSREFPTGLDGYTF.

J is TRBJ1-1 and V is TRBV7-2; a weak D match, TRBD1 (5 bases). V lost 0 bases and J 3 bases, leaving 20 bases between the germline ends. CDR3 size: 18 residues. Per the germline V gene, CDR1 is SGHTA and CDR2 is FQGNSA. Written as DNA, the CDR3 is TGTGCCAGCAGCTTAGCGTTCCAGGGAGGGTTTGCGGACACTGAAGCTTTCTTT. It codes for CASSLAFQGGFADTEAFF.

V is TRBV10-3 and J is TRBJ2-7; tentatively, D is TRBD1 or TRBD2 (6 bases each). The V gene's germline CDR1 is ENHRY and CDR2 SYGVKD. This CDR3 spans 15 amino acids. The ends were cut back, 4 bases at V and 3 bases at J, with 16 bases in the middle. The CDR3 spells CAISGGDKSLYEQYF. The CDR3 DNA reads TGTGCCATCAGTGGGGGGGACAAGAGCCTCTACGAGCAGTACTTC.